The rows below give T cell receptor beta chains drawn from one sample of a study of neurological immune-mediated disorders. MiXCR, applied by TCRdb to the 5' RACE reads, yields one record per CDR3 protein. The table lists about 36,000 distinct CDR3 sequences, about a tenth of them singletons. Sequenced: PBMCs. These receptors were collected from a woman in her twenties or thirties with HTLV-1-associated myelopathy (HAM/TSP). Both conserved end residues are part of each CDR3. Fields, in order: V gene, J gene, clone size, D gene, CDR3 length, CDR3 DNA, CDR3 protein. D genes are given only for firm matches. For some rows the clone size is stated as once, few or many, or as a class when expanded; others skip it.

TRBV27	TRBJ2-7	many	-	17	TGTGCCAGCAGTTTCAAGGGCCCTAATCGGCCTCCCTACGAGCAGTACTTC	CASSFKGPNRPPYEQYF
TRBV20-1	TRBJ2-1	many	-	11	TGCAGTGCTAGTTTCGGGTGGGCCCCGTTCTTC	CSASFGWAPFF
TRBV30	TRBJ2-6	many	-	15	TGTGCCTGGACCCTAGGGGGGTCTGGGGCCAACGTCCTGACTTTC	CAWTLGGSGANVLTF
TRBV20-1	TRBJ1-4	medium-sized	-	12	TGCAGTGCTAGTAGAGCCCGTGAAAAACTGTTTTTT	CSASRAREKLFF
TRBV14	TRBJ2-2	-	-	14	TGTGCCAGCAGCCAGGGTCCAGGGACCGGGGAGCTGTTTTTT	CASSQGPGTGELFF
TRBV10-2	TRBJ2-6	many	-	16	TGCGCCAGCAGTATGGACAGACCCTCTGGGGCCAACGTCCTGACTTTC	CASSMDRPSGANVLTF
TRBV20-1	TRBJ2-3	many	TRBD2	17	TGCAGTGCAGAAGGACTAGCGGGGGCGGAAAGCACAGATACGCAGTATTTT	CSAEGLAGAESTDTQYF
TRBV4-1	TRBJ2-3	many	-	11	TGCGCCAGCAGCCAAGAAGATACGCAGTATTTT	CASSQEDTQYF
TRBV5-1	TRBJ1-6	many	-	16	TGCGCCAGCAGCTTGGAGGTGGCCTCCAATAATTCACCCCTCCACTTT	CASSLEVASNNSPLHF
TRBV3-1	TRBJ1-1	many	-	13	TGTGCCAGCAGCCAACTACAGGGCACTGAAGCTTTCTTT	CASSQLQGTEAFF
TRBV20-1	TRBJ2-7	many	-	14	TGCAGTGCTAGGACAGGGAGGGGATCCGACGAGCAGTACTTC	CSARTGRGSDEQYF
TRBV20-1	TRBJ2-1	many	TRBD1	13	TGCAGCCTGACAGGGACCTTCTACAATGAGCAGTTCTTC	CSLTGTFYNEQFF
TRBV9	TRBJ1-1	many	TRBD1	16	TGTGCCAGCAGCGCCAGGACAGGGACTAAGAACACTGAAGCTTTCTTT	CASSARTGTKNTEAFF
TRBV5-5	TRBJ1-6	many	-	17	TGTGCCAGCAGTTTTCGCGCGACAAGCTCCTATAATTCACCCCTCCACTTT	CASSFRATSSYNSPLHF
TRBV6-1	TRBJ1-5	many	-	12	TGTGCCAGCAGGGGGGGAGTTCAGCCCCAGCATTTT	CASRGGVQPQHF
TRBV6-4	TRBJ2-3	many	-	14	TGTGCCAGCAGCCTCACCGGGCAGCCAGATACGCAGTATTTT	CASSLTGQPDTQYF
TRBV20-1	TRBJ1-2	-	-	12	TGTAGTGCCACGGACAGCCTCTATGGCTACACCTTC	CSATDSLYGYTF
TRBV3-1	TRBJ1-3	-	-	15	TGTGCCAGCAGCCCCGCAACAGGGTCTGGAAACACCATATATTTT	CASSPATGSGNTIYF
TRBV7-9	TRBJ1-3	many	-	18	TGTGCCAGCAGCTTAAGGCGAGGTCGACAACTTTCTGGAAACACCATATATTTT	CASSLRRGRQLSGNTIYF
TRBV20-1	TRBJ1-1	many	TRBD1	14	TGCAGTGCCGGGGACAGCAAAACTCCGACTGAAGCTTTCTTT	CSAGDSKTPTEAFF
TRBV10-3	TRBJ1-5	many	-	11	TGTGCCATCATCCGGACCCAGCCCCAGCATTTT	CAIIRTQPQHF
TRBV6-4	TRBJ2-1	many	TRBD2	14	TGTGCCAGCAGTGACGGGACTAGTACAATGCAGCAGTTCTTC	CASSDGTSTMQQFF
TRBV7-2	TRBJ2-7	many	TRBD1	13	TGTGCCAGCAGCTTTGTGACAGGGGACGAGCAGTACTTC	CASSFVTGDEQYF
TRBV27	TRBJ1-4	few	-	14	TGTGTTACATCGAGGGACCTTCAAGGGGAAAAACTGTTTTTT	CVTSRDLQGEKLFF
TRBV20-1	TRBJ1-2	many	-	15	TGCAGTGCTAGGCGACAGTTGGCTACTAACTATGGCTACACCTTC	CSARRQLATNYGYTF
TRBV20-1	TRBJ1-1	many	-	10	TGCAGTGCTCCCAGGGGAGAAGCTTTCTTT	CSAPRGEAFF
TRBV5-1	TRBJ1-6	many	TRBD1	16	TGCGCCAGCAGCTTGTCTACCGGGACAGCTAATTCACCCCTCCACTTT	CASSLSTGTANSPLHF
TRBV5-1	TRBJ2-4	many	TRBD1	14	TGCGCCAGCAGCTTGCCGGGACAGTCAAACATTCAGTACTTC	CASSLPGQSNIQYF
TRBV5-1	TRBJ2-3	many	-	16	TGCGCCAGCAGCTTGCCAACGAGGGGGACCACAGATACGCAGTATTTT	CASSLPTRGTTDTQYF
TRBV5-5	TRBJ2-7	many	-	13	TGTGCCAGCAGCTGGGACGGATCTAACGAGCAGTACTTC	CASSWDGSNEQYF
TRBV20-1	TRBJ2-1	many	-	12	TGCAGTGCTAGTCTACAGGGCAATGAGCAGTTCTTC	CSASLQGNEQFF
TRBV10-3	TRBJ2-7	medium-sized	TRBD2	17	TGTGCCATCAGTGAATCAGGGACTAGCGGGTTGGCTTCCGAGCAGTACTTC	CAISESGTSGLASEQYF
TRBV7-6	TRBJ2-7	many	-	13	TGTGCCAGCAGCTTAGCGATAGGGCTCGAGCAGTACTTC	CASSLAIGLEQYF
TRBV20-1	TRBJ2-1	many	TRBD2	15	TGCAGTGCCCCCAGAACAGCGGGGGCGCACAATGAGCAGTTCTTC	CSAPRTAGAHNEQFF
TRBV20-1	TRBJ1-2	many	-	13	TGCAGTGCTAGACCGGGCGGAGGGTATGGCTACACCTTC	CSARPGGGYGYTF
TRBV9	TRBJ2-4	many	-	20	TGTGCCAGCAGCGTGAGTTGGGGCGGGTCTGAAGGGGCAGCCAAAAACATTCAGTACTTC	CASSVSWGGSEGAAKNIQYF
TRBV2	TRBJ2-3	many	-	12	TGTGCCTGCCGGGCCTCCACAGATACGCAGTATTTT	CACRASTDTQYF
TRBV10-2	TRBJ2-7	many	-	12	TGCGCCAGCAGTGAGTGGGCCTACGAGCAGTACTTC	CASSEWAYEQYF
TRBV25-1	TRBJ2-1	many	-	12	TGTGCCAGCAGAGGACAACACAATGAGCAGTTCTTC	CASRGQHNEQFF
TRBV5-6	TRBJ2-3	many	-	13	TGTGCCAGCAGCTTGAGCGCCGCAGATACGCAGTATTTT	CASSLSAADTQYF
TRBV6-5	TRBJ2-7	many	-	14	TGTGCCAGACCCGGCTGCAGGGTCTCCTACGAGCAGTACTTC	CARPGCRVSYEQYF
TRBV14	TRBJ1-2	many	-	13	TGTGCCAGCAGCCTTTGGGTGAACTATGGCTACACCTTC	CASSLWVNYGYTF
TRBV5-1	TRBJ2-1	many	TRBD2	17	TGCGCCAGCAGCGCCGGGACTAGCGGGTACTCCTACAATGAGCAGTTCTTC	CASSAGTSGYSYNEQFF
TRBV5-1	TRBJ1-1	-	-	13	TGCGCCAGCAGCAGGGGACATGGTGGTGAATCTTTCTTT	CASSRGHGGESFF
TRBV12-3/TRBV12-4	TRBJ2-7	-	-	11	TGTGCCAGCGTACTAAAATACGAGCAGTACTTC	CASVLKYEQYF
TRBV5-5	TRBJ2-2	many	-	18	TGTGCCAGCAGCTTGGGGAGGTACACTGGACCGAACACCGGGGAGCTGTTTTTT	CASSLGRYTGPNTGELFF
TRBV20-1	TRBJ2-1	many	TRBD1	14	TGCAGTGCTGTACAGGGGATGGGTTACAATGAGCAGTTCTTC	CSAVQGMGYNEQFF
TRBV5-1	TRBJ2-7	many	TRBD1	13	TGCGCCAGCAGCTCGACAGGGAACTACGAGCAGTACTTC	CASSSTGNYEQYF
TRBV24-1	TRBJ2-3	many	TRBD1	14	TGTGCCACCAGTGACTCTGGACAGGCAGATACGCAGTATTTT	CATSDSGQADTQYF
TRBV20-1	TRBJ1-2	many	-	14	TGCAGTGCTAGAGAGTTGGTATTCGGGGATGGCTACACCTTC	CSARELVFGDGYTF
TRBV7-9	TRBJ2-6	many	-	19	TGTGCCAGCAGCCACACACTGGGGACCAGGTCTGCGGGGGCCAACGTCCTGACTTTC	CASSHTLGTRSAGANVLTF
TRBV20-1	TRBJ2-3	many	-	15	TGCAGTGCTAACGGTCAGCGGACTGACACAGATACGCAGTATTTT	CSANGQRTDTDTQYF
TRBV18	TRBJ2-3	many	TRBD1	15	TGTGCCAGCTCACCACTCGGGACAGGGGCGGATACGCAGTATTTT	CASSPLGTGADTQYF
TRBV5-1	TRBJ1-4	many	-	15	TGCGCCAGCAGCGCGTTACAGGGAATGGGTGAAAAACTGTTTTTT	CASSALQGMGEKLFF
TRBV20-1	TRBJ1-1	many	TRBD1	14	TGCAGTGCGGCCACAGGGGACGGTATCACTGAAGCTTTCTTT	CSAATGDGITEAFF
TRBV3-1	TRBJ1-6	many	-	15	TGTGCCAGCAGCCAAGTGGTTCCAGGGAATTCACCCCTCCACTTT	CASSQVVPGNSPLHF
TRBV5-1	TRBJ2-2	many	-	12	TGCGCCAGCAGCTCGAACACCGGGGAGCTGTTTTTT	CASSSNTGELFF
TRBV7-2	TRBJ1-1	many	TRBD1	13	TGTGCCAGCAGCTTTCTGGACAGGAGTGAAGCTTTCTTT	CASSFLDRSEAFF
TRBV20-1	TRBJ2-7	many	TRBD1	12	TGCAGTGCTAGAACAGGGGTGGTAGAGCAGTACTTC	CSARTGVVEQYF
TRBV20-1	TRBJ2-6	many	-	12	TGCAGTGCCGCCTCTGGGGCCAACGTCCTGACTTTC	CSAASGANVLTF